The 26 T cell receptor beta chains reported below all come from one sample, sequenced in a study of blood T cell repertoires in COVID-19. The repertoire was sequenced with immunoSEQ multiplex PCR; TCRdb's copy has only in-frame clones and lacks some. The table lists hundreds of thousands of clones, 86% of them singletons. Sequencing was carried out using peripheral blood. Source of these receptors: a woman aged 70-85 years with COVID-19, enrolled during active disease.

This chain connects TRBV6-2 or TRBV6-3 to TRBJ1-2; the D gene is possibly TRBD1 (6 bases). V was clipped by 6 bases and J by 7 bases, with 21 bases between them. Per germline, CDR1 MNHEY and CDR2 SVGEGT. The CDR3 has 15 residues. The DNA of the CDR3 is TGTGCCAGCAGCCAGTCGATACAGGGCTCTCGTGGCTACACCTTC. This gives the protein CASSQSIQGSRGYTF.

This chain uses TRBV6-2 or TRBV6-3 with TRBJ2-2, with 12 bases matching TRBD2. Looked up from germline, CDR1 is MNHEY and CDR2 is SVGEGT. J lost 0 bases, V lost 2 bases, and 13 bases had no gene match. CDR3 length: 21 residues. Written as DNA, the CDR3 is TGTGCCAGCAGTTACCGGCAGCTCAGACTAGCGGGGGCCCCGAACACCGGGGAGCTGTTTTTT. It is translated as CASSYRQLRLAGAPNTGELFF.

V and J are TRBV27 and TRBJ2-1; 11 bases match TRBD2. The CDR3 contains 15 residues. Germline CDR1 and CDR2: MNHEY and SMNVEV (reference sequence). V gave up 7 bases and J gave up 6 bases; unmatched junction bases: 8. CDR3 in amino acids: CASTPFSGGANEQFF. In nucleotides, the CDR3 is TGTGCCAGCACCCCCTTTAGCGGGGGGGCCAATGAGCAGTTCTTC.

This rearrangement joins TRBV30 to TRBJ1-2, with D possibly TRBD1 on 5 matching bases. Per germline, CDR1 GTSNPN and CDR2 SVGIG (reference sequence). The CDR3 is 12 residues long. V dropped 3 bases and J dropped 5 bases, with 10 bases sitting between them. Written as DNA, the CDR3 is TGTGCCTGGAGAAGGGCAGGGTATGGCTACACCTTC. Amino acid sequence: CAWRRAGYGYTF.

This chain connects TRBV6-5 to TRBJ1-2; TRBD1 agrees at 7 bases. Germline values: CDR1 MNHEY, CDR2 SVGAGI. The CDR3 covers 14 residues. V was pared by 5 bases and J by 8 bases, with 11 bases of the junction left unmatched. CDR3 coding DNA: TGTGCCAGCAGTCCCCCGGCCGACAGGGCCGGCTACACCTTC. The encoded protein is CASSPPADRAGYTF.

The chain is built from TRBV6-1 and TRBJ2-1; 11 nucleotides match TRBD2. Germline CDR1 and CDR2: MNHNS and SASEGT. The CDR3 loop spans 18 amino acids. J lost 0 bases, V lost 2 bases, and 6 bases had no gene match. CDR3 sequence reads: CASSEWIAGGNSYNEQFF. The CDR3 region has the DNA TGTGCCAGCAGTGAATGGATAGCGGGGGGGAACTCCTACAATGAGCAGTTCTTC.

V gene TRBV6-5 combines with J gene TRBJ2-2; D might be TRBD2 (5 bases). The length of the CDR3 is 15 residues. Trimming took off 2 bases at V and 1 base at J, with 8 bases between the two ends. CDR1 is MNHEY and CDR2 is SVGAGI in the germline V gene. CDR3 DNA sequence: TGTGCCAGCAGTTACCGGGGTGAGAACACCGGGGAGCTGTTTTTT. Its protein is CASSYRGENTGELFF.

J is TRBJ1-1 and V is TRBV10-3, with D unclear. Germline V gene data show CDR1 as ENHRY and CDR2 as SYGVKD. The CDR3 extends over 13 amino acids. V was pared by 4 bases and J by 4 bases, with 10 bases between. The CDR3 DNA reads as TGTGCCATCAGTGCCCAGGAGGGCACTGAAGCTTTCTTT. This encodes CAISAQEGTEAFF.

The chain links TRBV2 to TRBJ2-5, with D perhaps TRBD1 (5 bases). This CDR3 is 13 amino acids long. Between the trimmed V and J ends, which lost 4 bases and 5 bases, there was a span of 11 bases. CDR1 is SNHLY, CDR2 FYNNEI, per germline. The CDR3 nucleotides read TGTGCCAGCAGTGCAGGGTTAGGGGAGACCCAGTACTTC. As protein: CASSAGLGETQYF.

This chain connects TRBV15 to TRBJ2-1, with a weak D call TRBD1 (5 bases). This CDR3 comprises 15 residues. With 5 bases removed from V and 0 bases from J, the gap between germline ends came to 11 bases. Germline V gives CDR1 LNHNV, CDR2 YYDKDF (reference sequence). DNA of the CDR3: TGTGCCACCAGCTACGACAGCACCTCCTACAATGAGCAGTTCTTC. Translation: CATSYDSTSYNEQFF.

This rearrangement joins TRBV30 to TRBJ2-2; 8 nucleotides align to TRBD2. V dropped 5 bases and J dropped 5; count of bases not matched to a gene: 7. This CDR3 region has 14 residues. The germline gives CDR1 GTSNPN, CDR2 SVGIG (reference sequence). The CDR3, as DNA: TGTGCCTGGGCAGCGGGGGTGGTGACCGGGGAGCTGTTTTTT. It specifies CAWAAGVVTGELFF.

CDR3 amino acids: CASSLSRDSYEQYF. The CDR3 DNA reads as TGTGCCAGCAGCCTGAGCCGGGACAGCTACGAGCAGTACTTC. J is TRBJ2-7 and V is TRBV7-6, with TRBD1 matching over 7 bases. The trim removed 5 bases at V and 3 bases at J, leaving 7 bases unmatched. The CDR3 totals 14 residues. From germline, CDR1 is SGHVS and CDR2 FNYEAQ.

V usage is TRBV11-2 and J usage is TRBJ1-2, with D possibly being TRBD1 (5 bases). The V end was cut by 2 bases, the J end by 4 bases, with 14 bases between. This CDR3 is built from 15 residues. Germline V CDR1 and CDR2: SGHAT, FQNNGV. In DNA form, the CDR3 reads TGTGCCAGCAGCTTAAATGGGGGGGAGGGCTATGGCTACACCTTC. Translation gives CASSLNGGEGYGYTF.

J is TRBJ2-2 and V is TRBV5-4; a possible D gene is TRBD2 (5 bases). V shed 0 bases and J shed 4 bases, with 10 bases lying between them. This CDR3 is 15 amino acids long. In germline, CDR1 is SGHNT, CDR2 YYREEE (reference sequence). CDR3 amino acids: CASSLALATTGELFF. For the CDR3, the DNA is TGTGCCAGCAGCTTGGCCCTAGCTACCACCGGGGAGCTGTTTTTT.

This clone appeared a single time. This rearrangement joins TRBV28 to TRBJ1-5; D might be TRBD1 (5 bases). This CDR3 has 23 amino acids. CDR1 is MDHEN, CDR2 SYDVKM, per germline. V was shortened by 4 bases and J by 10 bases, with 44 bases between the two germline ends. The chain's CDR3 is CASSSIEITLRDPKAGMPGPQHF. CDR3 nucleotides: TGTGCCAGCAGTTCCATCGAAATCACACTGCGGGACCCTAAAGCGGGAATGCCGGGACCCCAGCATTTT.

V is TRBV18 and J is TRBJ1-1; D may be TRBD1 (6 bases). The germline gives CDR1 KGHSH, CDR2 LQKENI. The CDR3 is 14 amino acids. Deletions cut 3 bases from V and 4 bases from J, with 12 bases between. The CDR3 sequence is CASSPRTVGTEAFF. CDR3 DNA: TGTGCCAGCTCACCCAGGACAGTAGGCACTGAAGCTTTCTTT.

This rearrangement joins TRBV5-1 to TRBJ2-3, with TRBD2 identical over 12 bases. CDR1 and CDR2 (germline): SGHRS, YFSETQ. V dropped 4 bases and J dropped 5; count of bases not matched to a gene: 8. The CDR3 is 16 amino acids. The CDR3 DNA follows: TGCGCCAGCAGCCCCACTCTAGCGGGGGGGATAGATACGCAGTATTTT. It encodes CASSPTLAGGIDTQYF. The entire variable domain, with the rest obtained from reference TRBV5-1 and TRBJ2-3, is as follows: KAGVTQTPRYLIKTRGQQVTLSCSPISGHRSVSWYQQTPGQGLQFLFEYFSETQRNKGNFPGRFSGRQFSNSRSEMNVSTLELGDSALYLCASSPTLAGGIDTQYFGPGTRLTVL.

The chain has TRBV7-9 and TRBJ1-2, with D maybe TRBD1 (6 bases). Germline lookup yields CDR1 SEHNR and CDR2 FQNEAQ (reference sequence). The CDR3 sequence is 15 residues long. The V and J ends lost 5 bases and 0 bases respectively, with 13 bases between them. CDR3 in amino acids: CASSPGTNSNYGYTF. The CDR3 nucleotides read TGTGCCAGCAGCCCCGGGACAAACTCTAACTATGGCTACACCTTC.

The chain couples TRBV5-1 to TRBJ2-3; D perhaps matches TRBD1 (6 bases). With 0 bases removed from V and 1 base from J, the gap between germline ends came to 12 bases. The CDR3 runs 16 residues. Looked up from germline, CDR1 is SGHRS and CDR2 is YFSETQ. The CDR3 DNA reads TGCGCCAGCAGCTTGGAGGTAGGGGGAGGCACAGATACGCAGTATTTT. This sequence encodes CASSLEVGGGTDTQYF. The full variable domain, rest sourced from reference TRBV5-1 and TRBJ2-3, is KAGVTQTPRYLIKTRGQQVTLSCSPISGHRSVSWYQQTPGQGLQFLFEYFSETQRNKGNFPGRFSGRQFSNSRSEMNVSTLELGDSALYLCASSLEVGGGTDTQYFGPGTRLTVL.

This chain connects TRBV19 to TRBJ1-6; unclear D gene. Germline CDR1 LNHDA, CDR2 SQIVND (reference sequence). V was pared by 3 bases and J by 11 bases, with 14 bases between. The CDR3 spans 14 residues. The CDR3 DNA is TGTGCCAGTAGTATCTTCCTTCAGGAGGCACCCCTCCACTTT. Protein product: CASSIFLQEAPLHF.

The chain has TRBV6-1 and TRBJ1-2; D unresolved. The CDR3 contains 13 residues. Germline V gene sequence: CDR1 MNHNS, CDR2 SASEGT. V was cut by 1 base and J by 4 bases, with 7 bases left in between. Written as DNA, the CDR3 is TGTGCCAGCAGTGAAGTCACAGCCTATGGCTACACCTTC. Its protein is CASSEVTAYGYTF.

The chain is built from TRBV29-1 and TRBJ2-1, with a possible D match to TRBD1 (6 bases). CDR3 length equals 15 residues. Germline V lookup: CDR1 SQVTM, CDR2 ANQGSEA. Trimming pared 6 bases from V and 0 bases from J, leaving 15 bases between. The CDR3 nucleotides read TGCAGCGTAATAGGACAGTCGAGCTCCTACAATGAGCAGTTCTTC. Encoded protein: CSVIGQSSSYNEQFF.

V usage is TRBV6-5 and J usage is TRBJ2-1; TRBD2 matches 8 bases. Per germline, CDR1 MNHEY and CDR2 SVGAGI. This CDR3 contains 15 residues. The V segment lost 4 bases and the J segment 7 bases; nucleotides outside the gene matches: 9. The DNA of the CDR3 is TGTGCCAGCAGTTCGACCTGGACTAGCTTAAATGAGCAGTTCTTC. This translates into CASSSTWTSLNEQFF.

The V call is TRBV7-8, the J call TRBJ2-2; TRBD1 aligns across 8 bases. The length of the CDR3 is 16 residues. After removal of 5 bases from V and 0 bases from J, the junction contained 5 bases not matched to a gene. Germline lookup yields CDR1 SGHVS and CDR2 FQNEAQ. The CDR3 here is CASSRQGSANTGELFF. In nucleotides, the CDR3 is TGTGCCAGCAGCCGACAGGGGTCGGCGAACACCGGGGAGCTGTTTTTT.

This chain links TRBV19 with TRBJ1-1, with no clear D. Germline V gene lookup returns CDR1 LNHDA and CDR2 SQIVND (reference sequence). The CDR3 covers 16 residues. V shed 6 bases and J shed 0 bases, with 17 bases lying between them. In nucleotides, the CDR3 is TGTGCCAGTAGATCCACCCGGAGAGTAATGAACACTGAAGCTTTCTTT. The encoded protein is CASRSTRRVMNTEAFF.

The CDR3 here is CASSPAGYNEQFF. In DNA form, the CDR3 reads TGTGCCAGCAGCCCCGCGGGGTACAATGAGCAGTTCTTC. The chain combines TRBV12-3 or TRBV12-4 with TRBJ2-1; weak D call: TRBD2 (6 bases). V gave up 6 bases and J gave up 4 bases, with 10 bases separating them. This CDR3 is 13 amino acids long.